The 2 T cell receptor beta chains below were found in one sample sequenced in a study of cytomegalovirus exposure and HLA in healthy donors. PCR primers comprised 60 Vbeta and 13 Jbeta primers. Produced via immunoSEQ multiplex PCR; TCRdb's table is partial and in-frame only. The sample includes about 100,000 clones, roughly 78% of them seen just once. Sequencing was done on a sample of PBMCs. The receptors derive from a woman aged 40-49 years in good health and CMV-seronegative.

For the CDR3, the DNA is TGTGCCAGCAGCTTAAACAGGGAGGCTTTCTTT. It translates to CASSLNREAFF. The chain uses TRBV11-2 and TRBJ1-1, with a tentative D call TRBD1 (6 bases). V gave up 2 bases and J gave up 11 bases, with 9 bases separating them. There are 11 residues in the CDR3. Germline loops: CDR1 SGHAT, CDR2 FQNNGV.

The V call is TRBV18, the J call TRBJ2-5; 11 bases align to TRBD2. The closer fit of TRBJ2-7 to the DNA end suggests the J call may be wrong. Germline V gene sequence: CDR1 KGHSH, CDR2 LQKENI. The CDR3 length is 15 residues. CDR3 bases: TGTGCCAGCTCACAACTAGCGGGGGACTCCTACGAGCAGTACTTC. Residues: CASSQLAGDSYEQYF.